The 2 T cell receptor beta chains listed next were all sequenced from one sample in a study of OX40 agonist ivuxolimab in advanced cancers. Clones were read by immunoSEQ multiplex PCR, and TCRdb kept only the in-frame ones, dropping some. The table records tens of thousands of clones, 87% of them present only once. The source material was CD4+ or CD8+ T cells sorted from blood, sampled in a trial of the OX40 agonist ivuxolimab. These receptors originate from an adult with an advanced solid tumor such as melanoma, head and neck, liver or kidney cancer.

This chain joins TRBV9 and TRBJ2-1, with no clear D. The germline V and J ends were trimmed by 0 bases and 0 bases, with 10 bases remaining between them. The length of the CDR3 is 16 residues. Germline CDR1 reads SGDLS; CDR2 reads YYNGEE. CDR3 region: CASSVDAPSSYNEQFF. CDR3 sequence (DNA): TGTGCCAGCAGCGTAGACGCGCCGAGCTCCTACAATGAGCAGTTCTTC. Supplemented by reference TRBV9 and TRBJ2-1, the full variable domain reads DSGVTQTPKHLITATGQRVTLRCSPRSGDLSVYWYQQSLDQGLQFLIQYYNGEERAKGNILERFSAQQFPDLHSELNLSSLELGDSALYFCASSVDAPSSYNEQFFGPGTRLTVL.

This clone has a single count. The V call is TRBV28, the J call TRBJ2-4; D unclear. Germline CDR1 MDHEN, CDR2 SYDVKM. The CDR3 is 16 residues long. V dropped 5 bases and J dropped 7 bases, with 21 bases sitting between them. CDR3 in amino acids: CASSTGRALDRNIQYF. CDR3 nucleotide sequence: TGTGCCAGCAGTACCGGACGGGCCCTGGATAGGAACATTCAGTACTTC.